The TCR beta chain described here comes from a study of T cells in Graves' hyperthyroidism and ophthalmopathy. Regarding the study as a whole: Most expanded thyroid clonotypes above 0.001 recurred in blood.

RNA transcripts gave rise to amplified TCR beta CDR3 regions. Primed by the HTBI set, a first-round RT-PCR was run on the TCR CDR3. TCRdb passed the multiplex PCR reads through MiXCR, listing each CDR3 protein once. The table lists hundreds of thousands of distinct CDR3 sequences, about 17% of them singletons. This CDR3 region has 16 residues. Germline-derived CDR1 and CDR2 are SGHTA and FQGTGA. Trimming removed 5 bases from V and 4 bases from J; junction bases left unmatched: 11. This clonotype was seen at least ten times. The antigen remains undetermined. What was sequenced was blood. This rearrangement joins TRBV7-3 to TRBJ2-1, with TRBD2 matching over 7 bases. This TCR came from a woman in her late teens or twenties with Graves' ophthalmopathy. In DNA form, the CDR3 reads TGTGCCAGCAGCCCTAGACTAGCAGCAGAATACAATGAGCAGTTCTTC. Translating gives CASSPRLAAEYNEQFF.